This T cell receptor (beta chain) was observed in a study of CD4+ T cells in melanoma. Points from the study as a whole: CD8+ T cell, macrophage and B cell function reportedly correlated with neoantigen-specific CD4+ T cells. Reportedly, melanoma neoantigen-specific CD4+ T cells showed varied differentiation states.

Germline CDR1 reads SEHNR; CDR2 reads FQNEAQ (reference sequence). Trimming took off 6 bases at V and 7 bases at J, with 16 bases between the two ends. CDR3 length: 13 residues. Turning to this clone: The antigen remains undetermined.

This table comes from immunoSEQ multiplex PCR, and its TCRdb copy is limited to in-frame clones, with some not included. Of about 18,000 clones in the sample, 83% are singletons; the top ten hold roughly 5%. This TCR came from a human donor with melanoma. What was sequenced was cells from a culture (not recorded whether cultured in vitro). This sequence joins TRBV7-9 and TRBJ2-7; D possibly matches TRBD1 or TRBD2 (5 bases each). CDR3 nucleotides: TGTGCCAGCAGTCGGGACCCCGCGCGAGAGCAGTACTTC. Its translation is CASSRDPAREQYF.